Listed below are T cell receptor beta chains from one sample, sequenced in a study of patients and donors after allogeneic stem cell transplantation. TCRdb reanalysed the RT-PCR reads using MiXCR and keeps one entry per CDR3 protein. Found here are about 160,000 distinct CDR3 sequences, about two fifths of them singletons; the top ten hold 50% to 65%. The sequencing input was blood, either unsorted or a sorted T cell fraction (not recorded which). The receptors come from a human donor who was either an allogeneic HSCT recipient or a stem cell or donor lymphocyte infusion donor (not recorded which). It is not recorded whose cells these are; they may come from a transplant donor. CDR3s include the opening cysteine and the closing phenylalanine or tryptophan. Each record gives: clone size, D gene, J gene, V gene, CDR3 protein, CDR3 DNA. D genes are given only for firm matches. Size values are once, few and many counts, or a class for expanded clones, and some rows have none.

>few|NA|TRBJ1-4|TRBV9
CASSADMIHEKLFF
TGTGCCAGCAGCGCGGACATGATCCATGAAAAACTGTTTTTT
>few|NA|TRBJ2-5|TRBV5-1
CASSFDRETQYF
TGCGCCAGCAGCTTTGATAGGGAGACCCAGTACTTC
>few|NA|TRBJ2-2|TRBV25-1
CASSEWGNTGELFF
TGTGCCAGCAGTGAATGGGGAAACACCGGGGAGCTGTTTTTT
>few|TRBD1|TRBJ1-2|TRBV20-1
CSASPPYRGPDYGYTF
TGCAGTGCTAGCCCCCCTTACAGGGGACCGGACTATGGCTACACCTTC
>NA|NA|TRBJ2-3|TRBV7-3
CASSLIAGGPSTDTQYF
TGTGCCAGCAGCTTAATAGCCGGGGGTCCTAGCACAGATACGCAGTATTTT
>NA|TRBD2|TRBJ2-3|TRBV30
CAWSDWGGSSDTQYF
TGTGCCTGGAGTGATTGGGGGGGAAGTTCAGATACGCAGTATTTT
>NA|NA|TRBJ1-1|TRBV6-5
CASSLLPGPEAFF
TGTGCCAGCAGTTTGTTACCGGGACCTGAAGCTTTCTTT
>NA|NA|TRBJ1-4|TRBV12-3/TRBV12-4
CASNLWGEKLFF
TGTGCCAGCAACCTTTGGGGTGAAAAACTGTTTTTT
>NA|TRBD1|TRBJ1-1|TRBV24-1
CATSDSGTGDTEAFF
TGTGCCACCAGTGATTCCGGGACAGGTGACACTGAAGCTTTCTTT
>NA|NA|TRBJ1-6|TRBV9
CASSVERLNSPLHF
TGTGCCAGCAGCGTAGAACGGCTTAATTCACCCCTCCACTTT
>NA|TRBD1|TRBJ2-3|TRBV10-3
CAISLIQGASTDTQYF
TGTGCCATCAGCCTGATACAGGGGGCAAGCACAGATACGCAGTATTTT
>NA|NA|TRBJ1-5|TRBV20-1
CSAALGQRNQPQHF
TGCAGTGCCGCACTGGGGCAGCGAAACCAGCCCCAGCATTTT
>NA|NA|TRBJ1-1|TRBV5-1
CASRPMTLGTTEAFF
TGCGCCAGCAGACCGATGACCCTGGGAACGACTGAAGCTTTCTTT
>many|NA|TRBJ1-6|TRBV7-9
CASSLEAPLHF
TGTGCCAGCAGCTTAGAGGCACCCCTCCACTTT
>once|NA|TRBJ2-5|TRBV12-3/TRBV12-4
CASSFAMGQETQYF
TGTGCCAGCAGTTTTGCCATGGGCCAAGAGACCCAGTACTTC
>few|TRBD1|TRBJ1-5|TRBV2
CASSTFEGQVNQPQHF
TGTGCCAGCAGCACATTCGAGGGACAGGTCAATCAGCCCCAGCATTTT
>NA|NA|TRBJ2-7|TRBV5-1
CASSLAAASYEQYF
TGCGCCAGCAGCTTGGCGGCAGCCTCCTACGAGCAGTACTTC
>NA|NA|TRBJ2-5|TRBV6-5
CASSSPGDKTQYF
TGTGCCAGCAGTTCTCCTGGCGATAAGACCCAGTACTTC
>few|NA|TRBJ1-3|TRBV29-1
CSLMPGHRSSGNTIYF
TGCAGCTTGATGCCGGGACACCGTAGCTCTGGAAACACCATATATTTT
>few|NA|TRBJ1-3|TRBV18
CASSPVQSSGNTIYF
TGTGCCAGCTCACCAGTACAGAGCTCTGGAAACACCATATATTTT
>few|NA|TRBJ2-2|TRBV27
CASSTEDREGTGELFF
TGTGCCAGCAGTACCGAGGACAGGGAGGGCACCGGGGAGCTGTTTTTT
>NA|TRBD1|TRBJ1-1|TRBV12-3/TRBV12-4
CASMTRIWTGEAFF
TGTGCCAGCATGACGAGGATCTGGACAGGCGAAGCTTTCTTT
>few|TRBD1|TRBJ2-1|TRBV10-3
CAISVTGTEVNEQFF
TGTGCCATCAGTGTTACCGGGACAGAAGTCAATGAGCAGTTCTTC
>few|TRBD1|TRBJ2-1|TRBV6-4
CASSRDREMDEQFF
TGTGCCAGCTCCCGGGACAGGGAGATGGATGAGCAGTTCTTC
>few|NA|TRBJ1-2|TRBV20-1
CSAARDTDGYTF
TGCAGTGCTGCCAGGGATACAGATGGCTACACCTTC
>NA|NA|TRBJ1-6|TRBV12-3/TRBV12-4
CASTFETGTPLHF
TGTGCCAGCACCTTCGAGACCGGGACACCCCTCCACTTT
>NA|NA|TRBJ2-1|TRBV27
CASSPGRFSYNEQFF
TGTGCCAGCAGTCCCGGGCGGTTCTCCTACAATGAGCAGTTCTTC
>NA|TRBD1|TRBJ1-2|TRBV12-3/TRBV12-4
CASSLRTGGLSSGYTF
TGTGCCAGCAGTTTAAGGACAGGGGGTCTCTCTTCCGGCTACACCTTC
>few|TRBD1|TRBJ2-1|TRBV5-1
CASSFSGGARNEQFF
TGCGCCAGCAGCTTCTCAGGGGGCGCTAGGAATGAGCAGTTCTTC
>once|NA|TRBJ2-7|TRBV20-1
CSASSVRDPYEQYF
TGCAGTGCTAGTTCCGTCAGGGACCCCTACGAGCAGTACTTC
>NA|TRBD2|TRBJ2-1|TRBV20-1
CSARWSLAGTEGNEQFF
TGCAGTGCTAGATGGAGCTTAGCGGGAACTGAAGGGAATGAGCAGTTCTTC
>few|TRBD1|TRBJ1-5|TRBV6-2/TRBV6-3
CASRTGGMGNQPQHF
TGTGCCAGCAGGACAGGGGGAATGGGCAATCAGCCCCAGCATTTT
>many|TRBD1|TRBJ1-5|TRBV4-1
CASSLRTGTGNQPQHF
TGCGCCAGCAGCCTCAGAACCGGGACAGGGAATCAGCCCCAGCATTTT
>few|TRBD1|TRBJ1-4|TRBV20-1
CSATQGREKLFF
TGCAGTGCTACACAGGGGCGAGAAAAACTGTTTTTT
>few|TRBD1|TRBJ1-6|TRBV6-4
CASSDSTGDNSPLHF
TGTGCCAGCAGTGACTCTACAGGGGACAATTCACCCCTCCACTTT
>NA|NA|TRBJ1-2|TRBV12-3/TRBV12-4
CASGLLGGYGYTF
TGTGCCAGCGGTCTGCTGGGGGGCTATGGCTACACCTTC
>NA|NA|TRBJ2-3|TRBV10-3
CAISESADTQYF
TGTGCCATCAGTGAGTCTGCAGATACGCAGTATTTT
>NA|NA|TRBJ2-5|TRBV30
CAWSVRGTQETQYF
TGTGCCTGGAGTGTGAGGGGAACCCAAGAGACCCAGTACTTC
>NA|NA|TRBJ1-1|TRBV5-4
CASSFTGNTEAFF
TGTGCCAGCAGCTTCACAGGGAACACTGAAGCTTTCTTT
>NA|TRBD2|TRBJ2-2|TRBV12-3/TRBV12-4
CASTSGGAGGELFF
TGTGCCAGCACTAGCGGGGGGGCCGGCGGGGAGCTGTTTTTT
>NA|NA|TRBJ1-1|TRBV25-1
CASSEGLHGGDTEAFF
TGTGCCAGCAGTGAAGGATTGCACGGAGGAGACACTGAAGCTTTCTTT
>NA|TRBD1|TRBJ2-7|TRBV6-6
CASSFGTETYEQYF
TGTGCCAGCAGTTTCGGGACAGAGACCTACGAGCAGTACTTC
>NA|NA|TRBJ1-1|TRBV20-1
CSADEGNTEAFF
TGCAGTGCTGATGAGGGGAACACTGAAGCTTTCTTT
>few|TRBD1|TRBJ1-2|TRBV6-5
CASSYSRGSGYTF
TGTGCCAGCAGTTACTCCAGGGGGAGCGGCTACACCTTC
>few|TRBD1|TRBJ1-1|TRBV9
CASSVGPQGAGNTEAFF
TGTGCCAGCAGCGTAGGACCCCAGGGGGCCGGGAACACTGAAGCTTTCTTT
>few|NA|TRBJ1-1|TRBV12-3/TRBV12-4
CASSPHFRDTEAFF
TGTGCCAGCAGTCCCCACTTCCGGGACACTGAAGCTTTCTTT
>few|NA|TRBJ1-1|TRBV9
CASSPSGSTEAFF
TGTGCCAGCAGCCCCAGCGGTTCCACTGAAGCTTTCTTT
>NA|NA|TRBJ1-2|TRBV7-3
CASSLSVTYGYTF
TGTGCCAGCAGCTTAAGTGTAACCTATGGCTACACCTTC
>NA|TRBD1|TRBJ1-1|TRBV5-1
CASSFGGQEAFF
TGCGCCAGCAGCTTTGGGGGACAGGAAGCTTTCTTT
>few|NA|TRBJ1-5|TRBV6-5
CASSLTRQGKNQPQHF
TGTGCCAGCAGTCTGACGAGGCAGGGAAAAAATCAGCCCCAGCATTTT
>NA|TRBD2|TRBJ2-1|TRBV5-1
CASSSTSGGDYNEQFF
TGCGCCAGCAGCTCAACTAGCGGGGGAGACTACAATGAGCAGTTCTTC
>NA|NA|TRBJ2-1|TRBV4-3
CASSVGYEQFF
TGCGCCAGCAGCGTCGGGTATGAGCAGTTCTTC
>few|NA|TRBJ1-3|TRBV27
CASSHGRSSGNTIYF
TGTGCCAGCAGTCACGGACGGAGCTCTGGAAACACCATATATTTT
>few|NA|TRBJ2-3|TRBV12-3/TRBV12-4
CASSLRPSTTYF
TGTGCCAGCAGTTTAAGGCCTTCCACAACTTATTTT
>NA|NA|TRBJ2-4|TRBV7-8
CASSSRGDSGYIQYF
TGTGCCAGCAGCTCCCGGGGGGACAGCGGATACATTCAGTACTTC
>NA|NA|TRBJ1-5|TRBV25-1
CASSEYNPDWRNQPQHF
TGTGCCAGCAGTGAATATAACCCAGATTGGCGCAATCAGCCCCAGCATTTT
>NA|NA|TRBJ1-1|TRBV28
CASSRGGMRAFF
TGTGCCAGCAGCAGAGGGGGGATGAGAGCTTTCTTT
>NA|NA|TRBJ2-5|TRBV2
CASQVPGTEQETQYF
TGTGCCAGCCAGGTACCTGGGACGGAACAAGAGACCCAGTACTTC
>NA|NA|TRBJ1-1|TRBV5-1
CASSWDMRNTEAFF
TGCGCCAGCAGCTGGGACATGAGGAACACTGAAGCTTTCTTT
>NA|NA|TRBJ2-1|TRBV27
CASSLTSMGNEQFF
TGTGCCAGCAGTTTGACTAGTATGGGCAATGAGCAGTTCTTC